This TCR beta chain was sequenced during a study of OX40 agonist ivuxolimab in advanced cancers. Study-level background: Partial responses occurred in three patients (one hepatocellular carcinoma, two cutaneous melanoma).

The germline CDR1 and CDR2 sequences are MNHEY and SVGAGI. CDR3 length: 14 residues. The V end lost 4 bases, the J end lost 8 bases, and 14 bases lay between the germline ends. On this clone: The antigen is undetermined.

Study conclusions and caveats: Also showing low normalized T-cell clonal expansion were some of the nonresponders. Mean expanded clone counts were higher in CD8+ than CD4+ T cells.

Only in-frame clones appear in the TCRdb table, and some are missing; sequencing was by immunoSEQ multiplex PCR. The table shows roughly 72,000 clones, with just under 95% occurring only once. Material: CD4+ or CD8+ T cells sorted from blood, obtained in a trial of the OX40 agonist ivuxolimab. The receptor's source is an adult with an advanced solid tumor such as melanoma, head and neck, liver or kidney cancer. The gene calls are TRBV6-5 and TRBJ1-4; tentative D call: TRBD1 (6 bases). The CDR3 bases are TGTGCCAGCAGTTGGGGGGGGCCAGGAGAAAAACTGTTTTTT. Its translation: CASSWGGPGEKLFF.